Listed below are T cell receptor beta chains from one sample, sequenced in a study of sequential checkpoint blockade in melanoma. The data were produced by immunoSEQ multiplex PCR, yet TCRdb's version contains in-frame clones alone and is incomplete. The sample records around 9,800 clones, 55% to 70% being singletons. This specimen was CD8+ T cells sorted from blood (inferred from file names), taken from a patient given nivolumab and ipilimumab in sequence. The receptors come from a human donor with melanoma. CDR3s include the opening cysteine and the closing phenylalanine or tryptophan. D genes are given only for firm matches. Some rows mark clone size as missing; the rest say once, few, many or name a class of expanded clone.

J gene: TRBJ2-5
clone size: .
D gene: .
V gene: TRBV28
CDR3 length: 14
CDR3 DNA: TGTGCCAGCAGTTTATTAACTAGCCTTCGGGAGCAGTACTTC
CDR3 protein: CASSLLTSLREQYF

J gene: TRBJ2-1
clone size: .
D gene: TRBD1
V gene: TRBV9
CDR3 length: 13
CDR3 DNA: TGTGCCAGCAGTCCCGGGACAGGGACCGAGCAGTTCTTC
CDR3 protein: CASSPGTGTEQFF

J gene: TRBJ1-1
clone size: .
D gene: TRBD1
V gene: TRBV19
CDR3 length: 16
CDR3 DNA: TGTGCCAGCACACGAATTCAGGGACAGGGGAACACTGAAGCTTTCTTT
CDR3 protein: CASTRIQGQGNTEAFF

J gene: TRBJ1-1
clone size: .
D gene: .
V gene: TRBV19
CDR3 length: 18
CDR3 DNA: TGTGCCAGTAGTGTTGACCGGGACATGGTGATCATGAACACTGAAGCTTTCTTT
CDR3 protein: CASSVDRDMVIMNTEAFF

J gene: TRBJ1-4
clone size: .
D gene: TRBD1
V gene: TRBV19
CDR3 length: 15
CDR3 DNA: TGTGCCAGTAGTACACAGGGGGCGCGGAATGAAAAACTGTTTTTT
CDR3 protein: CASSTQGARNEKLFF

J gene: TRBJ1-2
clone size: .
D gene: .
V gene: TRBV15
CDR3 length: 13
CDR3 DNA: TGTGCCACCAGCAGCTTGTCTAACTATGGCTACACCTTC
CDR3 protein: CATSSLSNYGYTF

J gene: TRBJ2-2
clone size: once
D gene: .
V gene: TRBV15
CDR3 length: 17
CDR3 DNA: TGTGCCACCAGCAGAGAGGGGGCGTCATCCTACACCGGGGAGCTGTTTTTT
CDR3 protein: CATSREGASSYTGELFF

J gene: TRBJ2-7
clone size: .
D gene: TRBD2
V gene: TRBV5-4
CDR3 length: 14
CDR3 DNA: TGTGCCAGCAGCCCTAGCGGGAGCGGATACGAGCAGTACTTC
CDR3 protein: CASSPSGSGYEQYF

J gene: TRBJ2-5
clone size: .
D gene: TRBD2
V gene: TRBV2
CDR3 length: 17
CDR3 DNA: TGTGCCAGCAGTGACGGCCGGGACGGGGGGTACCAAGAGACCCAGTACTTC
CDR3 protein: CASSDGRDGGYQETQYF

J gene: TRBJ2-7
clone size: .
D gene: TRBD1
V gene: TRBV11-2
CDR3 length: 16
CDR3 DNA: TGTGCCAGCAGCCCCGAAACCGACAGGGCAGCCTACGAGCAGTACTTC
CDR3 protein: CASSPETDRAAYEQYF

J gene: TRBJ2-7
clone size: .
D gene: .
V gene: TRBV7-2
CDR3 length: 15
CDR3 DNA: TGTGCCAGCAGCACCGGACTGGGGAGTTCCTACGAGCAGTACTTC
CDR3 protein: CASSTGLGSSYEQYF

J gene: TRBJ2-7
clone size: .
D gene: TRBD2
V gene: TRBV28
CDR3 length: 17
CDR3 DNA: TGTGCCAGCAGTGTCCTAGGGACTAGCGGAAAATCCTACGAGCAGTACTTC
CDR3 protein: CASSVLGTSGKSYEQYF

J gene: TRBJ2-1
clone size: .
D gene: TRBD1
V gene: TRBV7-9
CDR3 length: 14
CDR3 DNA: TGTGCCAGCAGCTGGGGGACAGGGGGCTTTGAGCAGTTCTTC
CDR3 protein: CASSWGTGGFEQFF

J gene: TRBJ2-1
clone size: .
D gene: TRBD1
V gene: TRBV15
CDR3 length: 14
CDR3 DNA: TGTGCCACCGCGCAAAGAGGGACAGACAATGAGCAGTTCTTC
CDR3 protein: CATAQRGTDNEQFF

J gene: TRBJ2-1
clone size: .
D gene: .
V gene: TRBV6-5
CDR3 length: 14
CDR3 DNA: TGTGCCAGCAGTTACTCGGGCAGCTACAATGAGCAGTTCTTC
CDR3 protein: CASSYSGSYNEQFF

J gene: TRBJ2-2
clone size: .
D gene: .
V gene: TRBV9
CDR3 length: 17
CDR3 DNA: TGTGCCAGCAGCGTAGGCCATCACTCCGCGGCGGCCGGGGAGCTGTTTTTT
CDR3 protein: CASSVGHHSAAAGELFF

J gene: TRBJ2-5
clone size: few
D gene: .
V gene: TRBV5-4
CDR3 length: 16
CDR3 DNA: TGTGCCAGCAGCTACCGACGGGGATCCCCTCAAGAGACCCAGTACTTC
CDR3 protein: CASSYRRGSPQETQYF

J gene: TRBJ2-7
clone size: .
D gene: TRBD1
V gene: TRBV5-1
CDR3 length: 16
CDR3 DNA: TGCGCCAGCAGCTTGAGATATGGGACAGGGACCTACGAGCAGTACTTC
CDR3 protein: CASSLRYGTGTYEQYF

J gene: TRBJ2-7
clone size: .
D gene: .
V gene: TRBV7-8
CDR3 length: 12
CDR3 DNA: TGTGCCAGCAGCTTATGGGAGTACGAGCAGTACTTC
CDR3 protein: CASSLWEYEQYF

J gene: TRBJ2-5
clone size: .
D gene: TRBD1
V gene: TRBV9
CDR3 length: 17
CDR3 DNA: TGTGCCAGCAGCCCCTGGACAGGGCCCACCTCGGGGGAGACCCAGTACTTC
CDR3 protein: CASSPWTGPTSGETQYF

J gene: TRBJ1-5
clone size: once
D gene: .
V gene: TRBV5-6
CDR3 length: 16
CDR3 DNA: TGTGCCAGCAGCTTGGCGGCGAGGGATGACAATCAGCCCCAGCATTTT
CDR3 protein: CASSLAARDDNQPQHF

J gene: TRBJ2-7
clone size: .
D gene: .
V gene: TRBV28
CDR3 length: 13
CDR3 DNA: TGTGCCAGCAGTTTCAGGGGAGGGGTCGAGCAGTACTTC
CDR3 protein: CASSFRGGVEQYF

J gene: TRBJ2-1
clone size: few
D gene: .
V gene: TRBV6-6
CDR3 length: 16
CDR3 DNA: TGTGCCAGCAGTTCAGGGGCAGGTAGCTCCTACAATGAGCAGTTCTTC
CDR3 protein: CASSSGAGSSYNEQFF

J gene: TRBJ1-4
clone size: .
D gene: .
V gene: TRBV28
CDR3 length: 15
CDR3 DNA: TGTGCCAGCAGCCCACTTAACAGGCCGAATGAAAAACTGTTTTTT
CDR3 protein: CASSPLNRPNEKLFF

J gene: TRBJ2-1
clone size: .
D gene: .
V gene: TRBV7-9
CDR3 length: 16
CDR3 DNA: TGTGCCAGCAGTCCCTGGGGGGGGCAATTCGCCAATGAGCAGTTCTTC
CDR3 protein: CASSPWGGQFANEQFF

J gene: TRBJ2-2
clone size: .
D gene: TRBD2
V gene: TRBV6-1
CDR3 length: 16
CDR3 DNA: TGTGCCAGCAGTGCTGGACTAGGGACGAACACCGGGGAGCTGTTTTTT
CDR3 protein: CASSAGLGTNTGELFF

J gene: TRBJ2-7
clone size: few
D gene: TRBD2
V gene: TRBV7-6
CDR3 length: 15
CDR3 DNA: TGTGCCAGCAGCTTGCTAGCGGGCAGCTCCTACGAGCAGTACTTC
CDR3 protein: CASSLLAGSSYEQYF

J gene: TRBJ2-7
clone size: .
D gene: .
V gene: TRBV7-2
CDR3 length: 14
CDR3 DNA: TGTGCCAGCAGCTTAGACGGGAGTCCCTACGAGCAGTACTTC
CDR3 protein: CASSLDGSPYEQYF

J gene: TRBJ2-7
clone size: .
D gene: TRBD2
V gene: TRBV27
CDR3 length: 15
CDR3 DNA: TGTGCCAGCAGTTTGTACGGGGGGAACTCCTACGAGCAGTACTTC
CDR3 protein: CASSLYGGNSYEQYF

J gene: TRBJ2-7
clone size: few
D gene: .
V gene: TRBV4-1
CDR3 length: 18
CDR3 DNA: TGCGCCAGCAGCCAAGATAGGACTATAAAGATCGGCTCCTACGAGCAGTACTTC
CDR3 protein: CASSQDRTIKIGSYEQYF

J gene: TRBJ1-2
clone size: .
D gene: .
V gene: TRBV28
CDR3 length: 13
CDR3 DNA: TGTGCCAGCAGTTTATTTACTGGCTATGGCTACACCTTC
CDR3 protein: CASSLFTGYGYTF

J gene: TRBJ2-7
clone size: few
D gene: TRBD2
V gene: TRBV27
CDR3 length: 16
CDR3 DNA: TGTGCCAGCAGTTTTTCCCCAGCGGGAGGATTCTACGAGCAGTACTTC
CDR3 protein: CASSFSPAGGFYEQYF

J gene: TRBJ1-2
clone size: .
D gene: .
V gene: TRBV28
CDR3 length: 12
CDR3 DNA: TGTGCCAGCAGTTTATCCAGCTATGGCTACACCTTC
CDR3 protein: CASSLSSYGYTF

J gene: TRBJ2-7
clone size: once
D gene: .
V gene: TRBV6-6
CDR3 length: 12
CDR3 DNA: TGTGCCAGCAGTTACTCGTCAGACGAGCAGTACTTC
CDR3 protein: CASSYSSDEQYF

J gene: TRBJ2-4
clone size: .
D gene: TRBD2
V gene: TRBV29-1
CDR3 length: 18
CDR3 DNA: TGCAGCGTTGAAGGTGGAGCGGGAGGGAGCTTAGCCAAAAACATTCAGTACTTC
CDR3 protein: CSVEGGAGGSLAKNIQYF

J gene: TRBJ1-1
clone size: .
D gene: TRBD1
V gene: TRBV7-6
CDR3 length: 14
CDR3 DNA: TGTGCCAGCAGCTTCGGACAGGGGGCCACTGAAGCTTTCTTT
CDR3 protein: CASSFGQGATEAFF

J gene: TRBJ1-6
clone size: .
D gene: TRBD1
V gene: TRBV11-2
CDR3 length: 13
CDR3 DNA: TGTGCCAGCAGCTTGGGACAGGGCGAACCCCTCCACTTT
CDR3 protein: CASSLGQGEPLHF

J gene: TRBJ2-3
clone size: .
D gene: TRBD2
V gene: TRBV4-3
CDR3 length: 16
CDR3 DNA: TGCGCCAGCAGCCAGACCCGGGGACTAGGGGCAGATACGCAGTATTTT
CDR3 protein: CASSQTRGLGADTQYF

J gene: TRBJ1-5
clone size: .
D gene: .
V gene: TRBV6-6
CDR3 length: 15
CDR3 DNA: TGTGCCAGCACCTACGAGGGGGGGTGGAATCAGCCCCAGCATTTT
CDR3 protein: CASTYEGGWNQPQHF

J gene: TRBJ2-1
clone size: few
D gene: TRBD2
V gene: TRBV19
CDR3 length: 14
CDR3 DNA: TGTGCCAGTAGTATAAGCGGGAAGGTGTATGAGCAGTTCTTC
CDR3 protein: CASSISGKVYEQFF

J gene: TRBJ2-7
clone size: .
D gene: TRBD2
V gene: TRBV7-9
CDR3 length: 13
CDR3 DNA: TGTGCCAGTGGACTAGCGGGAGTCGTCGAGCAGTACTTC
CDR3 protein: CASGLAGVVEQYF

J gene: TRBJ1-2
clone size: .
D gene: .
V gene: TRBV6-5
CDR3 length: 15
CDR3 DNA: TGTGCCAGCAGTTACTCGACAGAAGGCGATTTGGGCTACACCTTC
CDR3 protein: CASSYSTEGDLGYTF

J gene: TRBJ1-2
clone size: medium-sized
D gene: .
V gene: TRBV28
CDR3 length: 13
CDR3 DNA: TGTGCCAGCAGTTTATGGGGGGCCTATGGCTACACCTTC
CDR3 protein: CASSLWGAYGYTF

J gene: TRBJ2-1
clone size: few
D gene: .
V gene: TRBV4-2
CDR3 length: 14
CDR3 DNA: TGTGCCAGCAGCCATTGGGCCGAGGGGGATGAGCAGTTCTTC
CDR3 protein: CASSHWAEGDEQFF

J gene: TRBJ2-7
clone size: medium-sized
D gene: .
V gene: TRBV12-5
CDR3 length: 12
CDR3 DNA: TGTGCTAGTGGTTTGGAGCGGTGGGAGCAGTACTTC
CDR3 protein: CASGLERWEQYF

J gene: TRBJ1-1
clone size: .
D gene: .
V gene: TRBV15
CDR3 length: 14
CDR3 DNA: TGTGCCACCAGCAGAGATAGGGGCGACGATGCGGCTTTCTTT
CDR3 protein: CATSRDRGDDAAFF

J gene: TRBJ2-7
clone size: few
D gene: .
V gene: TRBV6-5
CDR3 length: 14
CDR3 DNA: TGTGCCAGCAGGCCGGACAGTGGGACGTACGAGCAGTACTTC
CDR3 protein: CASRPDSGTYEQYF

J gene: TRBJ2-7
clone size: .
D gene: TRBD1
V gene: TRBV28
CDR3 length: 14
CDR3 DNA: TGTGCCAGCAATACCCCCGGACAGGGTAACGAGCAGTACTTC
CDR3 protein: CASNTPGQGNEQYF

J gene: TRBJ2-2
clone size: .
D gene: TRBD2
V gene: TRBV27
CDR3 length: 14
CDR3 DNA: TGTGCCAGCAGTGGACTAGCGACAGCCGGGGAGCTGTTTTTT
CDR3 protein: CASSGLATAGELFF

J gene: TRBJ2-7
clone size: few
D gene: .
V gene: TRBV19
CDR3 length: 15
CDR3 DNA: TGTGCCAGTAGTCCTTATGGGGGAGGTTCCTACGAGCAGTACTTC
CDR3 protein: CASSPYGGGSYEQYF

J gene: TRBJ2-7
clone size: .
D gene: .
V gene: TRBV13
CDR3 length: 14
CDR3 DNA: TGTGCCAGCAGCACACGCCCGGGAGAAGGCGAGCAGTACTTC
CDR3 protein: CASSTRPGEGEQYF

J gene: TRBJ2-1
clone size: .
D gene: .
V gene: TRBV4-3
CDR3 length: 14
CDR3 DNA: TGCGCCAGCAGCCAAGACCAGCTAGAGGGTGAGCAGTTCTTC
CDR3 protein: CASSQDQLEGEQFF

J gene: TRBJ2-7
clone size: .
D gene: TRBD2
V gene: TRBV11-2
CDR3 length: 15
CDR3 DNA: TGTGCCAGCAGCTTTAGTGGGGAGGGCCGCTTCGAGCAGTACTTC
CDR3 protein: CASSFSGEGRFEQYF

J gene: TRBJ2-7
clone size: few
D gene: .
V gene: TRBV19
CDR3 length: 12
CDR3 DNA: TGTGCCAGTAGTATCCGGGGTAACGAGCAGTACTTC
CDR3 protein: CASSIRGNEQYF

J gene: TRBJ2-2
clone size: .
D gene: TRBD2
V gene: TRBV7-9
CDR3 length: 16
CDR3 DNA: TGTGCCAGCAGACTCTCGGAAGCGGGAGGGACCGGGGAGCTGTTTTTT
CDR3 protein: CASRLSEAGGTGELFF

J gene: TRBJ2-1
clone size: medium-sized
D gene: .
V gene: TRBV7-2
CDR3 length: 16
CDR3 DNA: TGTGCCAGCAGCTTAGCGGGTTGGGGGCCTTACAATGAGCAGTTCTTC
CDR3 protein: CASSLAGWGPYNEQFF

J gene: TRBJ2-7
clone size: few
D gene: TRBD1
V gene: TRBV5-6
CDR3 length: 14
CDR3 DNA: TGTGCCAGCAGCTTTCCGGGACAGTCCTACGAGCAGTACTTC
CDR3 protein: CASSFPGQSYEQYF

J gene: TRBJ2-4
clone size: .
D gene: .
V gene: TRBV19
CDR3 length: 14
CDR3 DNA: TGTGCCAGTAGTCCACGACCCGGAGGGAACATTCAGTACTTC
CDR3 protein: CASSPRPGGNIQYF

J gene: TRBJ1-1
clone size: few
D gene: TRBD1
V gene: TRBV19
CDR3 length: 14
CDR3 DNA: TGTGCCAGTAGTTTGGGACAGGGGAACACTGAAGCTTTCTTT
CDR3 protein: CASSLGQGNTEAFF

J gene: TRBJ2-1
clone size: .
D gene: TRBD2
V gene: TRBV19
CDR3 length: 17
CDR3 DNA: TGTGCCAGTAGTATAGATTCGACTAGCGGGAGGTTGTATGAGCAGTTCTTC
CDR3 protein: CASSIDSTSGRLYEQFF